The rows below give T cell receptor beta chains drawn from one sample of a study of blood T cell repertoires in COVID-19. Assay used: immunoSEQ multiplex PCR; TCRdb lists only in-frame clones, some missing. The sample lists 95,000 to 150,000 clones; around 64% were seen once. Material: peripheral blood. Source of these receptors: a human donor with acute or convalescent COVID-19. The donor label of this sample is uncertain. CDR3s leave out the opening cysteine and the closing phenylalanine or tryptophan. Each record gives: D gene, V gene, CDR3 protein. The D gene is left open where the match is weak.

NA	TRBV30	AWSGGWGEKLF
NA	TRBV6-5	ASSPTGNSGNTIY
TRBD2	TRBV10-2	ASSGLAGGPGELF
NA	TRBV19	ASSMHPRGHQGGNQPQH
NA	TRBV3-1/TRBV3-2	ASSPRRLTGQF
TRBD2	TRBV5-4	ASSGGGPQETQY
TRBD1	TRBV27	ASSTTGTGKETQY
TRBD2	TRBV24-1	ATSAASGWTSTDTQY
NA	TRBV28	ASSFGGGVTDTQY
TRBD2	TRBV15	ATSRAGRRGGVNEQF
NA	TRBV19	ASSIYAGRNTGELF
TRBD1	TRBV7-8	ASSLRRGQGTNTEAF
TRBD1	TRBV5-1	ASTRDRGSTGELF
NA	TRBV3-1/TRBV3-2	ASSQAAVRTEAF
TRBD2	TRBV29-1	SVDSGGAYNEQF
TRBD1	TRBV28	ASSFNTGGYNSPLH
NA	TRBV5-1	ASSFGQFHSGNTIY
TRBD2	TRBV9	ASSVSSGGSYNEQF
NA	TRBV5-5	ASSLRLGGDYGYT
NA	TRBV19	ASTPAGAKDTQY
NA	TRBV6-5	ASLWRQGGNTIY
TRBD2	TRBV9	ASSVVAGGHTDTQY
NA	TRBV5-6	ASSGPGLQDQPQH
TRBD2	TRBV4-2	ASSQDFSAGGGETQY
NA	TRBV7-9	ASSPRGVMNTEAF
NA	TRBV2	ASSERYRDTQY
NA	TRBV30	AWRAGGSTEAF
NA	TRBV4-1	ASSMRGLGNSPLH
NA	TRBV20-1	SASEGGYGYT
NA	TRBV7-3	ASSAGVGTEAF
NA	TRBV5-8	ASSLAWTANNSPLH
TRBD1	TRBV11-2	ASSSLYRGPNTGELF
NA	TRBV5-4	ASSLDAGQLEQF
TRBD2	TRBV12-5	ASGPPGGGYGGEQF
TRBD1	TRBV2	ASSWDSVQETQY
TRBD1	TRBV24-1	ATSDSTGPNTEAF
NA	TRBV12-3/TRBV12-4	ASSPHRSSEAF
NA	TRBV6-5	ASKGGWGAYEQY
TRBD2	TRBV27	ASSTTSGGSFNEQF
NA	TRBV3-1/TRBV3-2	ASSQGGQNTEAF
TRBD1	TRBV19	ASSDTTGALSPLH
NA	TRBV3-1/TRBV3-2	ASSQSGTDTQY
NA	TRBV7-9	ASSSQAYGYT
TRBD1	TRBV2	ASSESPGGYGELF
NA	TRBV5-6	ASSFTPSPNYGYT
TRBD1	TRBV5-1	ASSLGQGVYEQY
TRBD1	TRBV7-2	ASSLSGQGSNEQF
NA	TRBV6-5	ASTLAGVNEQF
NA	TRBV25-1	ASSPLAGAAAEAF
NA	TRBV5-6	ASSLGPDSNQPQH
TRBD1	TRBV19	ASSSGQAQAPQH